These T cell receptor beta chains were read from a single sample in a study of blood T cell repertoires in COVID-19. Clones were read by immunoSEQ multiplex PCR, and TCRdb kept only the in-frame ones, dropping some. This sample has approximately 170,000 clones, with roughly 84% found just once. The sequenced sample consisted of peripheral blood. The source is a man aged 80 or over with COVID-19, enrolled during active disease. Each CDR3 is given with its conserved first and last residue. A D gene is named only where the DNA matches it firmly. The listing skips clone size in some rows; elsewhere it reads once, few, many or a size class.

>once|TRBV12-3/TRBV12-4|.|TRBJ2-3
TGTGCCAGCAAGTGGAGGAGCACAGATACGCAGTATTTT
CASKWRSTDTQYF
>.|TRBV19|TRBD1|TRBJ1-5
TGTGCCAGTAGTATAGCCAACAGGGGGCGAGTTTGGGGCAATCAGCCCCAGCATTTT
CASSIANRGRVWGNQPQHF
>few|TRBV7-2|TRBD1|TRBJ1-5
TGTGCCAGCAGCTTATCCGGGACAGGGGGTGGGGGCAATCAGCCCCAGCATTTT
CASSLSGTGGGGNQPQHF
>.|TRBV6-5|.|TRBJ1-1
TGTGCCACCTCTCGCGTGAACACTGAAGCTTTCTTT
CATSRVNTEAFF
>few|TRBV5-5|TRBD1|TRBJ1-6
TGTGCCAGCAGCTTGGAGCGACAGGGAGTACTCGCCCTCCACTTT
CASSLERQGVLALHF
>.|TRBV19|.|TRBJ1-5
TGTGCCAGTAGTATGAATCCGGGTACGGGGCAGCCCCAGCATTTT
CASSMNPGTGQPQHF
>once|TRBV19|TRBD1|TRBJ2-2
TGTGCCATTAAACCTGGGGGCAGGGGGCAGAACGGGGAGCTGTTTTTT
CAIKPGGRGQNGELFF
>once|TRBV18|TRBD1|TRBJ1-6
TGTGCCAGCTCACCGGGTAGGGACAGTATAAATTCACCCCTCCACTTT
CASSPGRDSINSPLHF
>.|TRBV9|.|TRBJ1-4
TGTGCCAGCAGCGTAGGTCCCGCAGAGGAGGAAAAACTGTTTTTT
CASSVGPAEEEKLFF
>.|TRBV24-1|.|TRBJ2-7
TGTGCCACCAGTGATGACGGGACTCCTGTAGAAGGGGAGCAGTACTTC
CATSDDGTPVEGEQYF
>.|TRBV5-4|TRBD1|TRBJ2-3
TGTGCCAGCAGCTTAGGGGACAGGGATGGCACAGATACGCAGTATTTT
CASSLGDRDGTDTQYF
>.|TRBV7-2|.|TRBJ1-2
TGTGCCAGCAGCTTAGAGGCAGGTTATGGCTACACCTTC
CASSLEAGYGYTF
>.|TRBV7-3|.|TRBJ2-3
TGTGCCAGCAGCTTAGCTCAGACTCGGGATACGCAGTATTTT
CASSLAQTRDTQYF
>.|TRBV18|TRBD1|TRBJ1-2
TGTGCCAGCTCACCCCCGTCATACCGGACAGGGGGGAATGGCTACACCTTC
CASSPPSYRTGGNGYTF
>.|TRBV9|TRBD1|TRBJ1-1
TGTGCCAGCAGCGTATATCCGGGACAGGGGAACACTGAAGCTTTCTTT
CASSVYPGQGNTEAFF
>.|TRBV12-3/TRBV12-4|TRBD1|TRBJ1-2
TGTGCCAGCAGCCGGGGACAGGGAAATGGCTACACCTTC
CASSRGQGNGYTF
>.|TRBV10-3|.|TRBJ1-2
TGTGCCATCAGTGAGTCACCCGGGGGGCGCATCTATGGCTACACCTTC
CAISESPGGRIYGYTF
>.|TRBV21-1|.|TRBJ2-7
TGTGCCAGCAGGACTAGCGGGGGGGCCTACGAGCAGTACTTC
CASRTSGGAYEQYF
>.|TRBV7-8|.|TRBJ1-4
TGTGCCAGCAGCACCCCGGAGGTCTGGGGGCAAAAACTGTTTTTT
CASSTPEVWGQKLFF
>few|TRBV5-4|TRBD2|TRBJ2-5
TGTGCCAGCAGCTTAAAGCGGGGGGGCGGAGAGACCCAGTACTTC
CASSLKRGGGETQYF
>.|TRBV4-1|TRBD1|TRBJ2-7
TGCGCCAGCAGCCGGGAACCAGGGGGCTCCTACGAGCAGTACTTC
CASSREPGGSYEQYF
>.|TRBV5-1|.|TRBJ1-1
TGCGCCAGCAGCTTGGCGCAGGGGACCGAAGCTTTCTTT
CASSLAQGTEAFF
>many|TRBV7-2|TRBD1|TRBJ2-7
TGTGCCAGCAGCTCTACCGGGACAGGGGGCAAGCAGTACTTC
CASSSTGTGGKQYF
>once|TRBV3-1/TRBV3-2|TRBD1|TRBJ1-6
TGTGCCAGCAGCCAAGATCAAGGGGGCGCGGGATATAATTCACCCCTCCACTTT
CASSQDQGGAGYNSPLHF
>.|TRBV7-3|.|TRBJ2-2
TGTGCCAGCAGCTTAGGCGGCGCGAACACCGGGGAGCTGTTTTTT
CASSLGGANTGELFF
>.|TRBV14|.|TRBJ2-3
TGTGCCAGCAGCCGGTACTTTGCGGAGCGCACAGATACGCAGTATTTT
CASSRYFAERTDTQYF
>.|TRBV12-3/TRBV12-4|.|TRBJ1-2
TGTGCCAGCAGTACAGACGGCAGGGGTGGCTACACCTTC
CASSTDGRGGYTF
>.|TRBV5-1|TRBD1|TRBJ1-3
TGCGCCAGCAGCTTGACCACAGGACAGGGGTCTGGAAACACCATATATTTT
CASSLTTGQGSGNTIYF
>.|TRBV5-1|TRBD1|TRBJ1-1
TGCGCCAGCAGCAGCGGGACAGGGAACACTGAAGCTTTCTTT
CASSSGTGNTEAFF
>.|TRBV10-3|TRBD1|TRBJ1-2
TGTGCCATCAGTGAGCAGGGGGTTAACTATGGCTACACCTTC
CAISEQGVNYGYTF
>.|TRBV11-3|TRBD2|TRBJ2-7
TGTGCCAGCCCTCTTAGCGGGGGGGTTTCCTACGAGCAGTACTTC
CASPLSGGVSYEQYF
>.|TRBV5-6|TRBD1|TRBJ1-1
TGTGCCAGCAGCTTGACCCGAAGGGACAGGGGAAAAGCTTTCTTT
CASSLTRRDRGKAFF
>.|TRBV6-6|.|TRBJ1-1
TGTGCCAGCAGTTACGAGAGGCGGGCTTTCTTT
CASSYERRAFF
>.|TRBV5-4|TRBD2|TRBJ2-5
TGTGCCAGCAGCTCCGGGGGGGGCTGGGAGACCCAGTACTTC
CASSSGGGWETQYF
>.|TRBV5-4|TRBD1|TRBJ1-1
TGTGCCAGCAGCGGGGGGACAGGGATCGGCACTGAAGCTTTCTTT
CASSGGTGIGTEAFF
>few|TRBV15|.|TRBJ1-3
TGTGCCACCAGCAGAGATCCAACAGGAGCTGGAAACACCATATATTTT
CATSRDPTGAGNTIYF
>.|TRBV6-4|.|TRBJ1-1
TGTGCCAGCAGGGGAGGGAACACTGAAGCTTTCTTT
CASRGGNTEAFF
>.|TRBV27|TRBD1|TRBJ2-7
TGTGCCAGCAGTTTTACAGGGGGCGGGCAGTACTTC
CASSFTGGGQYF
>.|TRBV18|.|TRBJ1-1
TGTGCCAGCTCACCAAGCGGCCAGAACACTGAAGCTTTCTTT
CASSPSGQNTEAFF
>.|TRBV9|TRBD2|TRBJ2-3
TGTGCCAGCAGCTCAGCGGGGGCTAGCACAGATACGCAGTATTTT
CASSSAGASTDTQYF
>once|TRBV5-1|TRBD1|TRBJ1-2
TGCGCCAGCAGAAGAGACAGGGGCGGGGATGGCTACACCTTC
CASRRDRGGDGYTF
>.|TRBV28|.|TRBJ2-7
TGTGCCAGCAGTTTATCCCGCGGGCGTGGGTACGAGCAGTACTTC
CASSLSRGRGYEQYF
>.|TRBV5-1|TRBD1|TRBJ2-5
TGCGCCAGCAGCTTAGGGACAGGGGAAGAGACCCAGTACTTC
CASSLGTGEETQYF
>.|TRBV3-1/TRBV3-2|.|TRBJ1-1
TGTGCCAGCAGCCGAGTAAACACTGAAGCTTTCTTT
CASSRVNTEAFF
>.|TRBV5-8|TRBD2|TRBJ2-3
TGTGCCAGCAGCCTCGGACTAGCGGGGGGGCCTTCAGATACGCAGTATTTT
CASSLGLAGGPSDTQYF
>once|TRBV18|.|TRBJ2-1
TGTGCCAGCTCACCACCGCAGGCCTACAATGAGCAGTTCTTC
CASSPPQAYNEQFF
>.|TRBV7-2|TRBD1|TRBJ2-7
TGTGCCAGCAGCTTAGCAGGGGGCCTCGCCTACGAGCAGTACTTC
CASSLAGGLAYEQYF
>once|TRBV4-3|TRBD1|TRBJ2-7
TGCGCCAGCAGCCGGGGGACAGGGGGAACCTACGAGCAGTACTTC
CASSRGTGGTYEQYF
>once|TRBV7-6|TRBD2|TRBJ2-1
TGTGCCAGCAGCTCCGGACTAGCGGGGGCCAACAATGAGCAGTTCTTC
CASSSGLAGANNEQFF